This T cell receptor (beta chain) was identified during a study of shared clonotypes between healthy human individuals. CD8 cells classed as naive were CD45RO-negative and positively selected for CCR7, excluding terminally differentiated effector memory CD45RA+ cells. The repertoire was sequenced with immunoSEQ multiplex PCR; TCRdb's copy has only in-frame clones and lacks some. The sample has more than 2 million clones; about 95% are singletons. The CDR3 is 15 residues long. From germline, CDR1 is MNHEY and CDR2 SVGAGI. V was shortened by 2 bases and J by 5 bases, with 15 bases between the two germline ends.

The V call is TRBV6-5, the J call TRBJ2-5; TRBD1 or TRBD2 may be the D gene (5 bases each). Specimen: naive CD8+ T cells sorted from blood. The receptor's source is a man between 18 and 35 years old in good health. Here the CDR3 reads CASSYRGPSPETQYF. In nucleotides, the CDR3 is TGTGCCAGCAGTTACCGGGGACCTTCTCCCGAGACCCAGTACTTC.